This TCR beta chain was profiled in a study of T-cell memory formation after mild COVID-19. On the study more broadly: TCR clusters showed largely donor specificity.

Constant-segment primers were used for 5'RACE, and the resulting TCR alpha and TCR beta cDNA libraries carried sample barcodes and UMIs. TCRdb used MiXCR to reprocess the 5' RACE reads, holding one entry per CDR3 protein. The sample includes 250,000 to 350,000 distinct CDR3 sequences, around 15% seen only once; the top ten take 21%. This clonotype was found a few times. What it binds is unknown. The V gene lost 3 bases and the J gene lost 0 bases, with 6 bases spanning the gap. CDR3 length: 13 amino acids. Germline CDR1 SQVTM, CDR2 ANQGSEA. Study-level points and caveats: Cross-reactive memory seemingly joined, as some responding clones were found in pre-infection memory.

Sequencing was done on a sample of PBMCs or a T cell subset sorted from them (not recorded which). This TCR came from a man aged 18 to 30 who had mild COVID-19 (a few samples of this study predate the infection). Cell type and time point are not known. The V and J genes are TRBV29-1 and TRBJ2-1; D is ambiguous. CDR3 in amino acids: CSVDQRSYNEQFF. The CDR3 DNA is TGCAGCGTTGACCAGCGCTCCTACAATGAGCAGTTCTTC.